This entry lists 11 T cell receptor beta chains sequenced from one sample in a study of T cells in Graves' hyperthyroidism and ophthalmopathy. Amplification yielded TCR beta CDR3 regions, with RNA transcripts as the source. RT-PCR in the first round (using the HTBI primer set) targeted the TCR CDR3. TCRdb redid the calling of the multiplex PCR reads with MiXCR, one entry per CDR3 protein. The sample has hundreds of thousands of distinct CDR3 sequences; roughly 14% are singletons. The specimen was blood. Receptors originate from a woman in her 30s with Graves' hyperthyroidism.

The gene calls are TRBV25-1 and TRBJ2-1; tentative D call: TRBD1 (5 bases). V was trimmed by 1 base and J by 6 bases, leaving 7 bases between them. Germline V gene data show CDR1 as MGHDK and CDR2 as SYGVNS. The CDR3 loop spans 13 amino acids. CDR3 loop: CASSESGINEQFF. DNA of the CDR3: TGTGCCAGCAGTGAATCAGGGATCAATGAGCAGTTCTTC.

This clonotype was seen ten or more times. The chain joins TRBV2 to TRBJ2-1, with D perhaps matching TRBD2 (5 bases). The germline V and J ends were trimmed by 7 bases and 4 bases, with 11 bases remaining between them. Germline CDR1 and CDR2: SNHLY and FYNNEI. This CDR3 contains 13 residues. CDR3: CASNEGTYNEQFF. Written as DNA, the CDR3 is TGTGCCAGCAACGAGGGTACTTACAATGAGCAGTTCTTC.

Many counts were recorded for this clonotype. V and J are TRBV7-2 and TRBJ2-1, with D perhaps matching TRBD2 (6 bases). Trimming removed 0 bases at V and 6 bases at J, with 15 bases between. CDR3 length equals 16 residues. The germline V gene has CDR1 SGHTA and CDR2 FQGNSA. This CDR3 is CASSLARGSIANEQFF. In nucleotides, the CDR3 is TGTGCCAGCAGCTTAGCGCGGGGTAGCATAGCCAATGAGCAGTTCTTC.

CDR3 coding DNA: TGTGCCAGCAGCCAAACAGGGGGCCGCACAGATACGCAGTATTTT. As protein: CASSQTGGRTDTQYF. The chain has TRBV7-3 and TRBJ2-3; 9 bases agree with TRBD1. CDR1 and CDR2 from the germline V gene are SGHTA and FQGTGA. The CDR3 covers 15 residues. V gave up 5 bases and J gave up 1 base; unmatched junction bases: 4.

The gene calls are TRBV7-2 and TRBJ1-3, with a tentative D call TRBD1 (6 bases). Germline V gene data show CDR1 as SGHTA and CDR2 as FQGNSA. V was cut by 1 base and J by 7 bases, with 20 bases left in between. The CDR3 covers 17 residues. CDR3 in amino acids: CASSLVGGPPRENTIYF. Written as DNA, the CDR3 is TGTGCCAGCAGCTTAGTCGGGGGGCCGCCGCGGGAGAACACCATATATTTT.

The V call is TRBV12-3 or TRBV12-4, the J call TRBJ2-1, with TRBD1 identical over 9 bases. The ends lost 6 bases at V and 8 bases at J; junction bases unmatched: 14. The CDR3 runs to 16 residues. The CDR3 protein is CASSPPRTGERYEQFF. Here the CDR3 DNA reads TGTGCCAGCAGCCCCCCCCGGACAGGGGAGAGATATGAGCAGTTCTTC.

This clonotype was seen repeatedly, ten times or more. The rearrangement joins TRBV11-2 to TRBJ2-5, with D possibly being TRBD1 (7 bases). V was trimmed by 4 bases and J by 3 bases, leaving 24 bases between them. The CDR3 extends over 18 amino acids. In germline, CDR1 is SGHAT, CDR2 FQNNGV. The CDR3 DNA reads as TGTGCCAGCAGCTCGAAAGCCCCCGGAGGGACAGCTAAAGAGACCCAGTACTTC. Protein product: CASSSKAPGGTAKETQYF.

This clonotype has at least ten counts. The chain is built from TRBV2 and TRBJ1-1; a possible D gene is TRBD1 (6 bases). The CDR3 has 13 amino acids. CDR1 SNHLY and CDR2 FYNNEI come from the germline V gene. V was shortened by 6 bases and J by 4 bases, with 12 bases between the two germline ends. CDR3: CASSDSGVTEAFF. CDR3 DNA: TGTGCCAGCAGCGATTCAGGGGTCACTGAAGCTTTCTTT.

Points on this clonotype: A much larger clone differs from this one at a single base, so this may be a read error. CDR3 coding DNA: TGTGCCGGCAGTTATGATCCCTCCTACGAGCAGTACTTC. This sequence encodes CAGSYDPSYEQYF. This chain links TRBV6-5 with TRBJ2-7; no clear D. Per germline, CDR1 MNHEY and CDR2 SVGAGI. The CDR3 runs to 13 residues.

This clonotype was recorded at least ten times. V is TRBV20-1 and J is TRBJ2-1, with 8 positions matching TRBD1. The V and J ends lost 3 bases and 12 bases, in that order; junction bases with no gene match: 10. The germline V gene has CDR1 DFQATT and CDR2 SNEGSKA (reference sequence). This CDR3 spans 13 amino acids. The CDR3 is CSASGDRIKSQFF. CDR3 in DNA: TGCAGTGCTAGCGGGGACAGGATTAAGTCGCAGTTCTTC.

The chain recombines TRBV20-1 with TRBJ2-2; TRBD2 agrees at 9 bases. Germline V gene data show CDR1 as DFQATT and CDR2 as SNEGSKA (reference sequence). There are 15 residues in the CDR3. V lost 5 bases and J lost 1; bases outside the gene matches: 5. For the CDR3, the DNA is TGCAGTGCTCATGGACTAGCGCTGAACACCGGGGAGCTGTTTTTT. This encodes CSAHGLALNTGELFF.